One and the same sample provided the 20 T cell receptor beta chains below, sequenced in a study of cytotoxic CD8 clonotypes in ibrutinib-treated CLL. The data were produced by immunoSEQ multiplex PCR, yet TCRdb's version contains in-frame clones alone and is incomplete. The data hold some 25,000 clones, with about two thirds observed a single time. Source: PBMCs, taken at disease progression, from a patient treated with ibrutinib. Receptors were obtained from a human donor with chronic lymphocytic leukemia.

The J gene is TRBJ1-1, the V gene TRBV11-2; D may be TRBD1 (5 bases). The CDR3 has 15 residues. Trimming took off 3 bases at V and 6 bases at J, with 17 bases between the two ends. Germline V gives CDR1 SGHAT, CDR2 FQNNGV. The CDR3 sequence is CASSFTEAGTAEAFF. The DNA for the CDR3 is TGTGCCAGCAGCTTTACTGAGGCAGGGACTGCTGAAGCTTTCTTT.

The chain couples TRBV11-2 to TRBJ2-7; no clear D. Germline V gene data show CDR1 as SGHAT and CDR2 as FQNNGV. V was shortened by 5 bases and J by 3 bases, with 11 bases between the two germline ends. There are 13 residues in the CDR3. In DNA form, the CDR3 reads TGTGCCAGCAGCCCCGACTTAGTCTACGAGCAGTACTTC. It is translated as CASSPDLVYEQYF.

In its sample, this clone was seen a few times. J is TRBJ1-1 and V is TRBV4-3; a possible D gene is TRBD1 (5 bases). V was cut by 0 bases and J by 5 bases, with 7 bases left in between. Per the germline V gene, CDR1 is LGHNA and CDR2 is YSLEER. The CDR3 length is 13 residues. The DNA of the CDR3 is TGCGCCAGCAGCCAAGATGGGGGAACTGAAGCTTTCTTT. It encodes CASSQDGGTEAFF.

This clone qualifies as medium-sized. This chain uses TRBV5-4 with TRBJ2-7, with 13 bases fitting TRBD2. The length of the CDR3 is 15 residues. Germline V CDR1 and CDR2: SGHNT, YYREEE (reference sequence). V lost 4 bases, J lost 3 bases, and 4 bases stayed unmatched. The CDR3 sequence is CASSPGLAGDYEQYF. CDR3 in DNA: TGTGCCAGCAGCCCAGGACTAGCGGGGGACTACGAGCAGTACTTC.

This chain links TRBV19 with TRBJ2-7; 7 bases fit TRBD1. Germline CDR1 is LNHDA and CDR2 is SQIVND (reference sequence). The CDR3 extends over 18 amino acids. Trimming removed 0 bases from V and 5 bases from J; junction bases left unmatched: 16. The DNA of the CDR3 is TGTGCCAGTAGTATAGATCATGTCGGCAGACAGGGACGGGACGAGCAGTACTTC. Translated, it gives CASSIDHVGRQGRDEQYF.

This clone was picked up one time. The V call is TRBV2, the J call TRBJ2-5; possibly TRBD2 for D (6 bases). Germline-derived CDR1 and CDR2 are SNHLY and FYNNEI. Trimming removed 7 bases at V and 5 bases at J, with 17 bases between. CDR3 size: 14 residues. CDR3 in amino acids: CASNWGSGRETQYF. Written as DNA, the CDR3 is TGTGCCAGCAATTGGGGTTCTGGGAGGGAGACCCAGTACTTC.

This chain connects TRBV11-2 to TRBJ2-1; 16 positions match TRBD2. Germline V gene data show CDR1 as SGHAT and CDR2 as FQNNGV. J was trimmed by 1 base and V by 5 bases; bases with no gene match: 8. The CDR3 has 19 amino acids. In DNA form, the CDR3 reads TGTGCCAGCAGCACCAAGGGACTAGCGGGGGGGCAGTCCTACAATGAGCAGTTCTTC. It translates to CASSTKGLAGGQSYNEQFF.

In its sample, this clone was seen once. The V call is TRBV7-6, the J call TRBJ2-7; perhaps D is TRBD1 or TRBD2 (5 bases each). Germline values: CDR1 SGHVS, CDR2 FNYEAQ. CDR3 length: 11 amino acids. V lost 8 bases and J 6 bases, leaving 11 bases between the germline ends. Here the CDR3 reads CASGGFGEQYF. The DNA of the CDR3 is TGTGCCAGCGGGGGATTTGGCGAGCAGTACTTC.

This clone was observed at least ten times. This chain links TRBV4-1 with TRBJ1-1, with D possibly TRBD1 on 5 matching bases. This CDR3 contains 13 residues. Germline CDR1 MGHRA, CDR2 YSYEKL. Trimming removed 1 base from V and 7 bases from J, with 10 bases in between. The chain's CDR3 is CASSQVGVSEAFF. CDR3 sequence (DNA): TGCGCCAGCAGCCAAGTGGGGGTAAGTGAAGCTTTCTTT.

This rearrangement joins TRBV9 to TRBJ2-5; 8 bases align to TRBD1. The V gene's germline CDR1 is SGDLS and CDR2 YYNGEE. The CDR3 runs to 14 residues. V was clipped by 4 bases and J by 1 base; unmatched bases: 3. The CDR3 loop is CASSKGQGQETQYF. CDR3 sequence (DNA): TGTGCCAGCAGCAAAGGACAGGGCCAAGAGACCCAGTACTTC.

The chain combines TRBV12-5 with TRBJ2-2; a possible D gene is TRBD1 (5 bases). Germline CDR1 reads LGHNT; CDR2 reads FRNRAP. V was trimmed by 6 bases and J by 0 bases, leaving 8 bases between them. CDR3 length: 14 amino acids. The CDR3 nucleotides are TGTGCTAGTGGAACAGGATCGAACACCGGGGAGCTGTTTTTT. Its translation is CASGTGSNTGELFF. The whole variable domain, filled in from reference TRBV12-5 and TRBJ2-2, reads DARVTQTPRHKVTEMGQEVTMRCQPILGHNTVFWYRQTMMQGLELLAYFRNRAPLDDSGMPKDRFSAEMPDATLATLKIQPSEPRDSAVYFCASGTGSNTGELFFGEGSRLTVL.

The V gene is TRBV6-5, the J gene TRBJ1-5, with D tentatively TRBD1 (6 bases). The CDR3 runs 15 residues. V was shortened by 0 bases and J by 2 bases, with 8 bases between the two germline ends. Per the germline V gene, CDR1 is MNHEY and CDR2 is SVGAGI. For the CDR3, the DNA is TGTGCCAGCAGTTACTCGCGGGGGCGCAATCAGCCCCAGCATTTT. Translation gives CASSYSRGRNQPQHF.

This chain joins TRBV11-2 and TRBJ2-3; maybe TRBD2 (5 bases). CDR3 length equals 15 residues. V lost 2 bases, J lost 2 bases, and 11 bases lay in between. CDR1 is SGHAT, CDR2 FQNNGV, per germline. CDR3 nucleotide sequence: TGTGCCAGCAGCTTATGGAGGCAGGCCACAGATACGCAGTATTTT. Translating gives CASSLWRQATDTQYF.

The rearrangement joins TRBV7-8 to TRBJ1-6; weak D call: TRBD1 (5 bases). Trimming cost V 5 bases and J 10 bases, with 12 bases left between them. CDR1 SGHVS and CDR2 FQNEAQ come from the germline V gene. This CDR3 region has 13 residues. The CDR3 spells CASSLAEGSPLHF. DNA for the CDR3: TGTGCCAGCAGCCTCGCAGAGGGGTCACCCCTCCACTTT.

The chain carries TRBV7-2 and TRBJ2-7; D gene ambiguous. CDR3 length equals 14 residues. Germline lookup yields CDR1 SGHTA and CDR2 FQGNSA. V was shortened by 5 bases and J by 5 bases, with 16 bases between the two germline ends. Here the CDR3 DNA reads TGTGCCAGCAGCCCGACCCCATACACGAACGAGCAGTACTTC. It specifies CASSPTPYTNEQYF.

This clone appeared a single time. V gene TRBV7-3 combines with J gene TRBJ1-6, with a tentative D call TRBD1 (6 bases). The germline V and J ends were trimmed by 5 bases and 7 bases, with 18 bases remaining between them. This CDR3 region has 16 residues. Per the germline V gene, CDR1 is SGHTA and CDR2 is FQGTGA. The CDR3 DNA reads as TGTGCCAGCAGCCCCTTCGGGTCAGGGGTAAATTCACCCCTCCACTTT. This gives the protein CASSPFGSGVNSPLHF.

In nucleotides, the CDR3 is TGTGCCAGCAGCCAAGACAGGGTCGGGAGGGGCGAGCAGTACTTC. This translates into CASSQDRVGRGEQYF. V usage is TRBV14 and J usage is TRBJ2-7; 8 nucleotides match TRBD2. Losses at the gene ends were 0 bases for V and 6 bases for J; bases not matched to a gene: 7. Germline V gene sequence: CDR1 SGHDN, CDR2 FVKESK. This CDR3 is 15 amino acids long. Full variable domain (rest looked up from reference TRBV14 and TRBJ2-7): EAGVTQFPSHSVIEKGQTVTLRCDPISGHDNLYWYRRVMGKEIKFLLHFVKESKQDESGMPNNRFLAERTGGTYSTLKVQPAELEDSGVYFCASSQDRVGRGEQYFGPGTRLTVT.

The V call is TRBV6-5, the J call TRBJ2-1; 7 nucleotides match TRBD1. Germline V gene sequence: CDR1 MNHEY, CDR2 SVGAGI. V dropped 6 bases and J dropped 10; count of bases not matched to a gene: 15. The CDR3 extends over 15 amino acids. DNA for the CDR3: TGTGCCAGCAGCCGACAGGGCGTCGGGTCGGTAGAGCAGTTCTTC. Translation: CASSRQGVGSVEQFF.

The genes are TRBV27 and TRBJ1-1; possible D gene TRBD1, 6 bases. Germline CDR1 and CDR2: MNHEY and SMNVEV (reference sequence). Trimming removed 7 bases from V and 1 base from J, with 13 bases in between. The length of the CDR3 is 14 residues. CDR3 sequence reads: CASIGRGPNTEAFF. The CDR3 DNA follows: TGTGCCAGCATTGGCAGGGGACCGAACACTGAAGCTTTCTTT.

In its sample, this clone was seen once. V is TRBV5-4 and J is TRBJ2-3, with D hard to call. Germline loops: CDR1 SGHNT, CDR2 YYREEE (reference sequence). The CDR3 runs to 13 residues. The V end lost 2 bases, the J end lost 2 bases, and 6 bases lay between the germline ends. The CDR3 here is CASSFPHTDTQYF. The CDR3 DNA is TGTGCCAGCAGCTTCCCGCACACAGATACGCAGTATTTT. Drawing the rest from reference TRBV5-4 and TRBJ2-3, the complete variable domain is ETGVTQSPTHLIKTRGQQVTLRCSSQSGHNTVSWYQQALGQGPQFIFQYYREEENGRGNFPPRFSGLQFPNYSSELNVNALELDDSALYLCASSFPHTDTQYFGPGTRLTVL.